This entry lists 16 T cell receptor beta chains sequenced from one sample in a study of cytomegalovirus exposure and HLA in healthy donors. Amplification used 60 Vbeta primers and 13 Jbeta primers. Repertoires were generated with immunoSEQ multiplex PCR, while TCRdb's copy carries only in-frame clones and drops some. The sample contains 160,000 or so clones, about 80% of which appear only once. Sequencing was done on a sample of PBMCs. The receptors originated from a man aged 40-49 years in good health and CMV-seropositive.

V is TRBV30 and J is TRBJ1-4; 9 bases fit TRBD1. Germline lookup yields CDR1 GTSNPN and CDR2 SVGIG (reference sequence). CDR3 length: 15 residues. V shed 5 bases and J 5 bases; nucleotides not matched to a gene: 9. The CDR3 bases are TGTGCCTGGGACAGGGGGATCGGGTTGAATGAAAAACTGTTTTTT. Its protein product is CAWDRGIGLNEKLFF. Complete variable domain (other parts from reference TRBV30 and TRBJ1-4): SQTIHQWPATLVQPVGSPLSLECTVEGTSNPNLYWYRQAAGRGLQLLFYSVGIGQISSEVPQNLSASRPQDRQFILSSKKLLLSDSGFYLCAWDRGIGLNEKLFFGSGTQLSVL.

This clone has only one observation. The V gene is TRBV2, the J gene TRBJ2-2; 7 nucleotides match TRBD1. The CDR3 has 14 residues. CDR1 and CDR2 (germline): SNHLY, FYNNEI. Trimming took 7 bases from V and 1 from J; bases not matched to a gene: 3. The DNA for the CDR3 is TGTGCCAGCAAGGGGACAGAGAACACCGGGGAGCTGTTTTTT. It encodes CASKGTENTGELFF.

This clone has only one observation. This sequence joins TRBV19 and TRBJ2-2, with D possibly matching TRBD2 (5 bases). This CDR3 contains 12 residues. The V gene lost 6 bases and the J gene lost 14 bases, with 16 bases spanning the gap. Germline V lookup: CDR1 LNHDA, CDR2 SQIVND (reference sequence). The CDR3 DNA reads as TGTGCCAGTAGAGATCTAGCTACGCGTCTGTTTTTT. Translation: CASRDLATRLFF.

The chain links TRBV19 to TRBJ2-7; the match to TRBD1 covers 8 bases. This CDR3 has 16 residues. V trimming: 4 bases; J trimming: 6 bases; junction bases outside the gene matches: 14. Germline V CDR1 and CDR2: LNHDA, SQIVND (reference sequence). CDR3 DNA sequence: TGTGCCAGTAGTAGGGGGCCGATCCAGGGGGCTGGCGAGCAGTACTTC. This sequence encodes CASSRGPIQGAGEQYF.

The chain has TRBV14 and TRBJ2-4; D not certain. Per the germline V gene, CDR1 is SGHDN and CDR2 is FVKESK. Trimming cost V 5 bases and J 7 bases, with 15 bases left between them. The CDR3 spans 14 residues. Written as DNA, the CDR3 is TGTGCCAGCAGCTACGGTGGCGCCAGGAACATTCAGTACTTC. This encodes CASSYGGARNIQYF.

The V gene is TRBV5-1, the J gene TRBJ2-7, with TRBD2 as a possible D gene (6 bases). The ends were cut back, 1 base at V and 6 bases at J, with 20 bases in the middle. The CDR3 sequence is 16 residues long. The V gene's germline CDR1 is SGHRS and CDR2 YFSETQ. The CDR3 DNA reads TGCGCCAGCAGCTTGTATGCGGGATCGGGGTCTTTCGAGCAGTACTTC. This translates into CASSLYAGSGSFEQYF.

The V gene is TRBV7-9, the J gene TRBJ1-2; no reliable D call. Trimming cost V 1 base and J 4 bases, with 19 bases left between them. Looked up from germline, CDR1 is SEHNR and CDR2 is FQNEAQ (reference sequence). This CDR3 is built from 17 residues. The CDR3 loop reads CASSLERWSGGFYGYTF. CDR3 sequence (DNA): TGTGCCAGCAGCTTAGAAAGATGGTCGGGAGGTTTCTATGGCTACACCTTC.

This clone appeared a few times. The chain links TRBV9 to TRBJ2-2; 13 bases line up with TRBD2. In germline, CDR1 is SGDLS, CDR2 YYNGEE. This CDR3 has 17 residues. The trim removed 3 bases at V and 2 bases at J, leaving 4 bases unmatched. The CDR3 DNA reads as TGTGCCAGCAGCGCCGGGACTAGCGGGGTTAACACCGGGGAGCTGTTTTTT. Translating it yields CASSAGTSGVNTGELFF.

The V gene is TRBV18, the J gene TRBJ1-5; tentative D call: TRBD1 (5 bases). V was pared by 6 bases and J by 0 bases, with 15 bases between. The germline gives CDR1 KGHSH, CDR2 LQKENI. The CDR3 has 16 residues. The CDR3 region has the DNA TGTGCCAGCTCCCCAGGGAGCCAGTATAGCAATCAGCCCCAGCATTTT. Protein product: CASSPGSQYSNQPQHF. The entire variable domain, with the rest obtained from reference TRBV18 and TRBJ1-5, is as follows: NAGVMQNPRHLVRRRGQEARLRCSPMKGHSHVYWYRQLPEEGLKFMVYLQKENIIDESGMPKERFSAEFPKEGPSILRIQQVVRGDSAAYFCASSPGSQYSNQPQHFGDGTRLSIL.

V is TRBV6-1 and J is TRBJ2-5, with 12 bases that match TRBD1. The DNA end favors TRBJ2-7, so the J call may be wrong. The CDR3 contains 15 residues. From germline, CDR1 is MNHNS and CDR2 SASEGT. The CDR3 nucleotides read TGTGCCAGCAGTGGTGGGACAGGGGGCCGCTACGAGCAGTACTTC. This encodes CASSGGTGGRYEQYF.

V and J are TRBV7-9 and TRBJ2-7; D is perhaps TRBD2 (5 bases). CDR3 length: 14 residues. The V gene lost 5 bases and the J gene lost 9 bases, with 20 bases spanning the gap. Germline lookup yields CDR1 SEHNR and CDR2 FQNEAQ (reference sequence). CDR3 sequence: CASSDGNPRLRQYF. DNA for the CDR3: TGTGCCAGCAGCGACGGGAACCCGCGTCTCAGGCAGTACTTC.

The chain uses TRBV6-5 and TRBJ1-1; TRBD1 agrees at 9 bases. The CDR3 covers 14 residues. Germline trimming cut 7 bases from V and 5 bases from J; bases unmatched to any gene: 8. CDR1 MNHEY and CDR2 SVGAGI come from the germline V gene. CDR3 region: CASTDGTGFTEAFF. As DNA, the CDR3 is TGTGCCAGCACCGACGGGACAGGGTTTACTGAAGCTTTCTTT.

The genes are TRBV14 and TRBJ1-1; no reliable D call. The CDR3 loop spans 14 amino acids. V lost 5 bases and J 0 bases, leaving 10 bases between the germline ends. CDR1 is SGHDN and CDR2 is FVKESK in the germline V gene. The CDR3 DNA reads TGTGCCAGCAGCTCAGCGGCCTTGAACACTGAAGCTTTCTTT. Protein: CASSSAALNTEAFF.

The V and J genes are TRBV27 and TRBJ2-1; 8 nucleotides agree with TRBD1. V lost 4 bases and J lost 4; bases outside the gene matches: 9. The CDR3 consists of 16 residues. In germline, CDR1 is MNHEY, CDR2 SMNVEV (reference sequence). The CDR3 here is CASSSIDRGNYNEQFF. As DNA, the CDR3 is TGTGCCAGCAGTTCCATTGACAGGGGAAATTACAATGAGCAGTTCTTC.

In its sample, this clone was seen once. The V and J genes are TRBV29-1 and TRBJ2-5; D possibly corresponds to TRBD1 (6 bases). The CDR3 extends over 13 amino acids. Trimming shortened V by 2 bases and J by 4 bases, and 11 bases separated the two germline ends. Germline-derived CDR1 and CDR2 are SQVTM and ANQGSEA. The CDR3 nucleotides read TGCAGCGTTGAACGTTCCAGGGGAGAGACCCAGTACTTC. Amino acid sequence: CSVERSRGETQYF.

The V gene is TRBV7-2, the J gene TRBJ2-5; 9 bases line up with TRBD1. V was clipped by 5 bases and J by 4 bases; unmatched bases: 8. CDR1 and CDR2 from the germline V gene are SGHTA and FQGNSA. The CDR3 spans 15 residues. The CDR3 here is CASSHRDRARETQYF. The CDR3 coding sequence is TGTGCCAGCAGCCACCGGGACAGGGCAAGAGAGACCCAGTACTTC.